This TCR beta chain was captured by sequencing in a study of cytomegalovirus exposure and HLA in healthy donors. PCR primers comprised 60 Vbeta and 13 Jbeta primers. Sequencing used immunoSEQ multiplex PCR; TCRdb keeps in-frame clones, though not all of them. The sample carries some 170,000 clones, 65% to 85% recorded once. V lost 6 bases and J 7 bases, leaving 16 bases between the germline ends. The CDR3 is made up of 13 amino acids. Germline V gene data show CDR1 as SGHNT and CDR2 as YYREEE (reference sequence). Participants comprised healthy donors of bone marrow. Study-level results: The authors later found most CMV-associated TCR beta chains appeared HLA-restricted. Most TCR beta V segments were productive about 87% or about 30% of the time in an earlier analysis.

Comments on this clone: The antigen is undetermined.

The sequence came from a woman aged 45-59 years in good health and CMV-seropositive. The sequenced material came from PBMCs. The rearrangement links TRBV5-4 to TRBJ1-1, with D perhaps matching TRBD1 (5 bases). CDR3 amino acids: CASTRQNFHEAFF. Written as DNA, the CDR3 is TGTGCCAGCACCAGACAGAACTTCCATGAAGCTTTCTTT.